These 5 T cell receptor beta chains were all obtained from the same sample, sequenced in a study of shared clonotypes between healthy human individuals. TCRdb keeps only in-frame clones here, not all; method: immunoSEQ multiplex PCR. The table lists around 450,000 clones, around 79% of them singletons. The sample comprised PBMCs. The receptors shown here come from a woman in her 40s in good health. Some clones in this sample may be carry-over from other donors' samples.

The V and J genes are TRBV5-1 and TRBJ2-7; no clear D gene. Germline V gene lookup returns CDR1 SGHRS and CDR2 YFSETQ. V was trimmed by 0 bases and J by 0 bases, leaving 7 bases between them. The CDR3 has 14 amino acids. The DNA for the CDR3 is TGCGCCAGCAGCTTGGGGTCGAGCTCCTACGAGCAGTACTTC. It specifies CASSLGSSSYEQYF.

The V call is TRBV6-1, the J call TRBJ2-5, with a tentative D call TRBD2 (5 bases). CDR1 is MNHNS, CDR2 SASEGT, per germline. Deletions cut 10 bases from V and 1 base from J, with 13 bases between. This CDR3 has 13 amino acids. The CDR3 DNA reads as TGTGCCACGATAGGAGGAACCCAAGAGACCCAGTACTTC. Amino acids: CATIGGTQETQYF.

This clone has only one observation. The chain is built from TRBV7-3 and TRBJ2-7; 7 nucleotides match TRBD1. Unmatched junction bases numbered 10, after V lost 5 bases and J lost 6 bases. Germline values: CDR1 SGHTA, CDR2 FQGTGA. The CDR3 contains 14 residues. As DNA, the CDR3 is TGTGCCAGCAGCCCGGGGCCCCGACAGGGCGAGCAGTACTTC. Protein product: CASSPGPRQGEQYF.

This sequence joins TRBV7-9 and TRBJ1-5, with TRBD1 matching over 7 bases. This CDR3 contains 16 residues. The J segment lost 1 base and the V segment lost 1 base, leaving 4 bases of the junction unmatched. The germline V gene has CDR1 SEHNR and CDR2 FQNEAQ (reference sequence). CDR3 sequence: CASSLGTGVSNQPQHF. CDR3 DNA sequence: TGTGCCAGCAGCTTAGGTACAGGGGTGAGCAATCAGCCCCAGCATTTT. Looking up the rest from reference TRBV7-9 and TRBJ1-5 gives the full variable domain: DTGVSQNPRHKITKRGQNVTFRCDPISEHNRLYWYRQTLGQGPEFLTYFQNEAQLEKSRLLSDRFSAERPKGSFSTLEIQRTEQGDSAMYLCASSLGTGVSNQPQHFGDGTRLSIL.

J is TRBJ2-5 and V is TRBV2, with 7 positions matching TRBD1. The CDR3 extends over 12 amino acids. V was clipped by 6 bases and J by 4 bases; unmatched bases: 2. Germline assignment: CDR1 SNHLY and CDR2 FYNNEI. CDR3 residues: CASSRDRETQYF. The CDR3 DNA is TGTGCCAGCAGCCGGGACAGAGAGACCCAGTACTTC.